The 14 T cell receptor beta chains below come from one sample, sequenced in a study of spatial heterogeneity in lung cancer. Documented time point: blood at routine non-recurrence follow-up after resection. TCRdb called the 5' RACE reads again in MiXCR, with one record for every CDR3 protein. The sample has roughly 18,000 distinct CDR3 sequences, 19% seen once. The input for sequencing was PBMCs, taken at follow-up. The source of these receptors is a male donor with early-stage non-small cell lung cancer.

The chain is built from TRBV6-5 and TRBJ1-2; D remains unclear. This CDR3 spans 14 amino acids. The V end lost 0 bases, the J end lost 3 bases, and 8 bases lay between the germline ends. Germline values: CDR1 MNHEY, CDR2 SVGAGI. The CDR3 nucleotides are TGTGCCAGCAGTTACTCGGAACTAGACTATGGCTACACCTTC. It translates to CASSYSELDYGYTF.

This clonotype was counted ten times or more. The chain joins TRBV20-1 to TRBJ2-2; maybe TRBD1 (6 bases). Germline values: CDR1 DFQATT, CDR2 SNEGSKA (reference sequence). The CDR3 is made up of 13 amino acids. V was clipped by 3 bases and J by 8 bases, with 13 bases between them. The CDR3: CSASPYRDGELFF. DNA of the CDR3: TGCAGTGCTAGCCCATACAGGGATGGGGAGCTGTTTTTT.

This rearrangement joins TRBV4-1 to TRBJ1-4, with TRBD1 matching over 8 bases. Trimming removed 6 bases from V and 8 bases from J; junction bases left unmatched: 5. Germline V gives CDR1 MGHRA, CDR2 YSYEKL. The CDR3 spans 13 residues. In DNA, the CDR3 is TGCGCCAGCAGACGGACAGGGCGGGAAAAACTGTTTTTT. Protein product: CASRRTGREKLFF.

The chain's CDR3 is CASCGASSTDTQYF. CDR3 DNA: TGTGCCAGCTGCGGGGCTTCTAGCACAGATACGCAGTATTTT. V gene TRBV2 combines with J gene TRBJ2-3; tentatively, D is TRBD2 (6 bases). Germline assignment: CDR1 SNHLY and CDR2 FYNNEI. Trimming shortened V by 8 bases and J by 0 bases, and 12 bases separated the two germline ends. CDR3 length equals 14 residues.

This clonotype is medium-sized. The J gene is TRBJ1-1, the V gene TRBV4-1; tentatively, D is TRBD1 (5 bases). The V and J ends lost 2 bases and 5 bases respectively, with 18 bases between them. The CDR3 spans 16 residues. Per germline, CDR1 MGHRA and CDR2 YSYEKL. CDR3 coding DNA: TGCGCCAGCAGCCAATCCCAGCCAGGGCTAGGGACTGAAGCTTTCTTT. Protein product: CASSQSQPGLGTEAFF.

This clonotype is categorized as medium-sized (0.01 to 0.1%). The V and J genes are TRBV5-4 and TRBJ1-2; D is ambiguous. In germline, CDR1 is SGHNT, CDR2 YYREEE (reference sequence). The CDR3 has 14 residues. Deletions cut 1 base from V and 3 bases from J, with 10 bases between. The CDR3 DNA reads as TGTGCCAGCAGCTTGATGCCCGGATACTATGGCTACACCTTC. This sequence encodes CASSLMPGYYGYTF.

This sequence joins TRBV20-1 and TRBJ2-5, with 7 bases lining up with TRBD2. The CDR3 is 14 amino acids. Germline V lookup: CDR1 DFQATT, CDR2 SNEGSKA (reference sequence). The junction had 7 bases not matched to a gene; V was cut back by 1 base and J by 5 bases. The CDR3 region is CSARGWTSPETQYF. Here the CDR3 DNA reads TGCAGTGCTAGAGGGTGGACTAGTCCCGAGACCCAGTACTTC.

About this clonotype: At one of its ends the junction is not consistent with the germline gene, which may arise from a read error. V and J are TRBV5-1 and TRBJ2-5; D is uncertain. The CDR3 covers 14 residues. CDR1 SGHRS and CDR2 YFSETQ come from the germline V gene. The CDR3 is CASSFSGKSEIQYF. DNA for the CDR3: TGCGCCAGCAGCTTTTCAGGAAAATCGGAGATCCAGTACTTC.

This clonotype was counted once. Given a much more abundant clone one base away, this may be a read error. The V gene is TRBV5-1, the J gene TRBJ2-7; D possibly corresponds to TRBD1 (6 bases). This CDR3 comprises 16 residues. Germline loops: CDR1 SGHRS, CDR2 YFSETQ. V lost 4 bases, J lost 3 bases, and 20 bases lay in between. The CDR3 spells CASSMNRVTRDYEQYF. The DNA of the CDR3 is TGCGCCAGCAGCATGAACAGGGTCACGAGGGACTACGAGCAGTACTTC.

This clonotype has ten or more counts. V gene TRBV29-1 combines with J gene TRBJ1-2; 10 bases agree with TRBD1. Germline loops: CDR1 SQVTM, CDR2 ANQGSEA. CDR3 length: 16 residues. J was trimmed by 3 bases and V by 6 bases; bases with no gene match: 13. DNA of the CDR3: TGCAGCGTCCCCCGACAGGGGGCTCATCCTTACTATGGCTACACCTTC. It codes for CSVPRQGAHPYYGYTF. Complete variable domain (other parts from reference TRBV29-1 and TRBJ1-2): SAVISQKPSRDICQRGTSLTIQCQVDSQVTMMFWYRQQPGQSLTLIATANQGSEATYESGFVIDKFPISRPNLTFSTLTVSNMSPEDSSIYLCSVPRQGAHPYYGYTFGSGTRLTVV.

This clonotype showed up just a few times. The gene calls are TRBV24-1 and TRBJ2-5; TRBD2 matches 7 bases. Germline trimming cut 9 bases from V and 5 bases from J; bases unmatched to any gene: 5. CDR3 length equals 12 residues. The germline gives CDR1 KGHDR, CDR2 SFDVKD. CDR3 sequence reads: CATAGDVETQYF. The CDR3 coding sequence is TGTGCCACCGCGGGGGATGTGGAGACCCAGTACTTC.

In its sample, this clonotype is medium-sized. The chain is built from TRBV6-6 and TRBJ2-6, with 7 nucleotides matching TRBD1. J gave up 0 bases and V 2 bases, and 16 bases lay outside the gene matches. The V gene's germline CDR1 is MNHNY and CDR2 SVGAGI (reference sequence). The CDR3 consists of 21 residues. CDR3 residues: CASSYPPFRTGPVSGANVLTF. The CDR3 nucleotides are TGTGCCAGCAGTTACCCACCTTTCCGGACAGGCCCTGTCTCTGGGGCCAACGTCCTGACTTTC.

Relative to its sample, this clonotype is medium-sized. As DNA, the CDR3 is TGTGCCAGCAGTGAAGGACGGAGCGATACGCAGTATTTT. As protein: CASSEGRSDTQYF. The gene calls are TRBV2 and TRBJ2-3; no reliable D call. Germline V CDR1 and CDR2: SNHLY, FYNNEI. The CDR3 has 13 residues. V dropped 1 base and J dropped 6 bases, with 8 bases sitting between them.

This chain joins TRBV5-1 and TRBJ2-7; possibly TRBD2 for D (6 bases). V lost 0 bases, J lost 3 bases, and 10 bases lay in between. Germline V CDR1 and CDR2: SGHRS, YFSETQ. This CDR3 contains 14 residues. The CDR3 region has the DNA TGCGCCAGCAGCTTGGTACCGGGGGTCTACGAGCAGTACTTC. Its translation: CASSLVPGVYEQYF.